These 20 T cell receptor beta chains share one sample of origin, sequenced in a study of cytomegalovirus exposure and HLA in healthy donors. This PCR relied on a set of 60 Vbeta primers and 13 Jbeta primers. Using immunoSEQ multiplex PCR, the repertoire was profiled, and TCRdb retains in-frame clones only, with some absent. The data show about 100,000 clones, approximately 80% seen once. The sequenced sample consisted of PBMCs. The source of these receptors is a woman between 18 and 29 years old in good health and CMV-seropositive.

The chain uses TRBV28 and TRBJ2-2, with 9 bases identical to TRBD1. The CDR3 extends over 16 amino acids. V gave up 6 bases and J gave up 7 bases; unmatched junction bases: 12. The V gene's germline CDR1 is MDHEN and CDR2 SYDVKM. CDR3 coding DNA: TGTGCCAGCAGCATACAGGGGGCGTCTATGGTCGGGGAGCTGTTTTTT. Its translation is CASSIQGASMVGELFF.

The chain couples TRBV28 to TRBJ1-1, with D perhaps TRBD1 (6 bases). CDR3 length: 17 amino acids. With 8 bases removed from V and 5 bases from J, the gap between germline ends came to 27 bases. Germline CDR1 reads MDHEN; CDR2 reads SYDVKM. CDR3 DNA: TGTGCCAGCCTGAGACAGTCGAGGGGGAACGGCGGGACTGAAGCTTTCTTT. Encoded protein: CASLRQSRGNGGTEAFF.

This clone was observed a handful of times. The rearrangement links TRBV14 to TRBJ2-7; D not resolved. CDR3 length equals 13 residues. The V end lost 0 bases, the J end lost 3 bases, and 6 bases lay between the germline ends. Germline CDR1 is SGHDN and CDR2 is FVKESK. CDR3 in amino acids: CASSQDFVYEQYF. DNA of the CDR3: TGTGCCAGCAGCCAAGATTTCGTCTACGAGCAGTACTTC.

The chain recombines TRBV27 with TRBJ1-1; D gene uncertain. This CDR3 region has 14 residues. V lost 0 bases and J lost 1, with 6 bases in between. The germline V gene encodes CDR1 MNHEY and CDR2 SMNVEV (reference sequence). The CDR3 DNA is TGTGCCAGCAGTTTATCGTTCTCGAACACTGAAGCTTTCTTT. It encodes CASSLSFSNTEAFF.

This clone occurred once. The CDR3 coding sequence is TGTGCCAGCAGAGAGGGACTCTCCTTCTACGAGCAGTACGTC. As protein: CASREGLSFYEQYV. This rearrangement joins TRBV6-5 to TRBJ2-7, with a weak D call TRBD2 (6 bases). Trimming pared 6 bases from V and 3 bases from J, leaving 15 bases between. The CDR3 has 14 residues. Germline CDR1 is MNHEY and CDR2 is SVGAGI.

This clone came up once. The chain employs TRBV27 and TRBJ2-7, with D perhaps TRBD1 (5 bases). Germline V CDR1 and CDR2: MNHEY, SMNVEV (reference sequence). V was clipped by 9 bases and J by 2 bases, with 11 bases between them. The CDR3 extends over 12 amino acids. The CDR3 DNA reads as TGTGCCAGTTTCAGGGTACCCTACGAGCAGTACTTC. This codes for CASFRVPYEQYF.

The chain links TRBV10-3 to TRBJ2-3; 10 nucleotides agree with TRBD2. The CDR3 length is 14 residues. V lost 6 bases to trimming and J lost 5 bases; unmatched junction nucleotides: 5. CDR1 ENHRY and CDR2 SYGVKD come from the germline V gene. CDR3 DNA sequence: TGTGCCATCAGAGCGGGAGGGCCTCAAGATACGCAGTATTTT. It specifies CAIRAGGPQDTQYF.

In its sample, this clone was seen a few times. V is TRBV7-9 and J is TRBJ2-2; 7 positions match TRBD1. The CDR3 has 13 amino acids. The germline CDR1 and CDR2 sequences are SEHNR and FQNEAQ (reference sequence). The V gene end was trimmed by 11 bases and the J gene end by 1 base; junction bases not matched to a gene: 4. Here the CDR3 reads CAPTGVNTGELFF. The CDR3 DNA reads as TGTGCCCCAACAGGGGTGAACACCGGGGAGCTGTTTTTT.

Worth noting for this clone: A single base is all that separates this from a far larger clone, so a read error is likely. The chain employs TRBV27 and TRBJ2-5; D may be TRBD1 (7 bases). The V gene's germline CDR1 is MNHEY and CDR2 SMNVEV (reference sequence). Trimming cost V 8 bases and J 5 bases, with 15 bases left between them. The CDR3 runs 13 residues. This CDR3 is CASGGTEWETQYF. DNA for the CDR3: TGTGCCAGCGGCGGGACAGAGTGGGAGACCCAGTACTTC.

V and J are TRBV28 and TRBJ2-7; 8 bases line up with TRBD1. The CDR3 has 14 amino acids. Trimming took 5 bases from V and 9 from J; bases not matched to a gene: 12. Germline CDR1 reads MDHEN; CDR2 reads SYDVKM. This CDR3 is CASSPGTGYHRQYF. CDR3 DNA: TGTGCCAGCAGTCCCGGGACAGGCTACCATCGGCAGTACTTC.

The chain employs TRBV28 and TRBJ2-7, with D perhaps TRBD1 (8 bases). CDR1 is MDHEN, CDR2 SYDVKM, per germline. CDR3 length equals 20 residues. V shed 4 bases and J shed 2 bases, with 30 bases lying between them. This CDR3 reads CASSSYILGEGQETPYEQYF. The DNA for the CDR3 is TGTGCCAGCAGTTCATATATCCTGGGGGAGGGACAGGAAACCCCCTACGAGCAGTACTTC.

The rearrangement links TRBV2 to TRBJ2-7; tentative D call: TRBD2 (6 bases). CDR1 and CDR2 from the germline V gene are SNHLY and FYNNEI. The CDR3 runs to 13 residues. Deletions cut 7 bases from V and 2 bases from J, with 12 bases between. CDR3: CASTEGLTYEQYF. CDR3 DNA sequence: TGTGCCAGCACGGAGGGGCTTACCTACGAGCAGTACTTC.

This chain joins TRBV30 and TRBJ1-1; possibly TRBD1 for D (5 bases). This CDR3 contains 12 residues. The germline CDR1 and CDR2 sequences are GTSNPN and SVGIG (reference sequence). Between the trimmed V and J ends, which lost 3 bases and 5 bases, there was a span of 10 bases. In DNA, the CDR3 is TGTGCCTGGAGCGGGACTTCGACTGAAGCTTTCTTT. This codes for CAWSGTSTEAFF.

The V gene is TRBV19, the J gene TRBJ1-6; TRBD1 is a possible D gene (6 bases). Germline CDR1 is LNHDA and CDR2 is SQIVND (reference sequence). This CDR3 comprises 13 residues. The germline V and J ends were trimmed by 7 bases and 7 bases, with 11 bases remaining between them. The CDR3 sequence is CASNRQGNSPLHF. The DNA for the CDR3 is TGTGCCAGTAATCGGCAGGGGAATTCACCCCTCCACTTT.

The count of this clone is one. The CDR3 nucleotides read TGCAGCGTTGACTCGTACAGCACCGGGGAGCTGTTTTTT. Protein: CSVDSYSTGELFF. The rearrangement uses TRBV29-1 and TRBJ2-2; no clear D gene. Trimming removed 3 bases from V and 4 bases from J, with 9 bases in between. The CDR3 totals 13 residues. Germline loops: CDR1 SQVTM, CDR2 ANQGSEA.

This chain joins TRBV19 and TRBJ1-5; D possibly corresponds to TRBD1 (5 bases). Germline-derived CDR1 and CDR2 are LNHDA and SQIVND (reference sequence). The CDR3 length is 15 residues. V lost 1 base and J 5 bases, leaving 12 bases between the germline ends. Here the CDR3 DNA reads TGTGCCAGTAGTATAGGACGTGGGGGGGATCAGCCCCAGCATTTT. Translated: CASSIGRGGDQPQHF.

This clone was picked up a small number of times. The J gene is TRBJ2-1, the V gene TRBV2, with TRBD2 matching 8 bases. Germline CDR1 and CDR2: SNHLY and FYNNEI. The CDR3 is 12 amino acids. The CDR3 sequence: CAIRGGLSEQFF. CDR3 DNA sequence: TGTGCGATCCGCGGGGGGCTGAGTGAGCAGTTCTTC.

As regards this clone: The same CDR3 can be traced to other DNA sequences in this sample. The V call is TRBV27, the J call TRBJ1-1, with D possibly matching TRBD1 (5 bases). The CDR3 is 11 residues long. V dropped 3 bases and J dropped 7 bases, with 6 bases sitting between them. Germline V gene data show CDR1 as MNHEY and CDR2 as SMNVEV (reference sequence). The CDR3: CASSFGGEAFF. The CDR3 nucleotides read TGTGCCAGCAGTTTCGGGGGTGAAGCTTTCTTT.

The chain has TRBV29-1 and TRBJ1-1; TRBD1 agrees at 9 bases. CDR1 and CDR2 (germline): SQVTM, ANQGSEA. The CDR3 is 15 residues long. V trimming: 6 bases; J trimming: 5 bases; junction bases outside the gene matches: 13. This CDR3 reads CSVWGQGLTPTEAFF. The CDR3 DNA is TGCAGCGTCTGGGGACAGGGACTTACCCCGACTGAAGCTTTCTTT.

The gene calls are TRBV6-1 and TRBJ2-7; unclear D gene. The CDR3 is 15 residues long. Germline-derived CDR1 and CDR2 are MNHNS and SASEGT. V was trimmed by 2 bases and J by 6 bases, leaving 17 bases between them. CDR3 amino acids: CASSERLQNYVEQYF. The CDR3 nucleotides are TGTGCCAGCAGTGAACGGTTACAGAATTACGTCGAGCAGTACTTC.